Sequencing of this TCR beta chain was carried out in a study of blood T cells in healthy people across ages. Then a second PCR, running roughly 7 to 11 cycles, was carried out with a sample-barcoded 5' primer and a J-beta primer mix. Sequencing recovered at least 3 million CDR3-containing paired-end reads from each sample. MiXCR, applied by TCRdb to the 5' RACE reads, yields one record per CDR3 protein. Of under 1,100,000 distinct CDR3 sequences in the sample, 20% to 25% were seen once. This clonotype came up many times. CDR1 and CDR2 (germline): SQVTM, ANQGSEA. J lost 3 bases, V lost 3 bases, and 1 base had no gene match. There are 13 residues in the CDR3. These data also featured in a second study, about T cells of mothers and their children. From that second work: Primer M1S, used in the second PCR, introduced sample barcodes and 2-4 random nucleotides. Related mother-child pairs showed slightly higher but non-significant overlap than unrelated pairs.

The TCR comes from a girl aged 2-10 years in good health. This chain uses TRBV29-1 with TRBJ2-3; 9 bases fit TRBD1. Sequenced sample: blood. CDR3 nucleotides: TGCAGCGTTGATGGGACAGGGACAGATACGCAGTATTTT. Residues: CSVDGTGTDTQYF.